This T cell receptor beta chain emerged from a study of CD8 T cells in Susac syndrome. Study findings and constraints: As the study acknowledged, the number of individuals who were part of its TCR sequencing and HLA analysis was relatively small.

Points on this clonotype: Its antigen is unidentified.

Trimming stripped 6 bases from V and 3 bases from J, with 12 bases between. The germline gives CDR1 MNHEY, CDR2 SMNVEV (reference sequence). The CDR3 sequence is 13 residues long. Roughly 0.45 to 1 ug RNA was reverse transcribed with random hexamers. TCRdb ran MiXCR on the immunoSEQ multiplex PCR reads and lists one entry per CDR3 protein. The profile shows 200,000 to 250,000 distinct CDR3 sequences, approximately 90% of them singletons. It was negative isolation that provided the CD8+ and CD4+ T cells, whereas TEMRA cells were enriched by FACS. This chain connects TRBV27 to TRBJ2-7; TRBD1 or TRBD2 may be the D gene (5 bases each). Sequencing was carried out using CD8+ T cells from PBMCs. The receptor's source is a human donor with multiple sclerosis. CDR3 protein: CASRYRDGYEQYF. In DNA form, the CDR3 reads TGTGCCAGCAGATACCGGGACGGCTACGAGCAGTACTTC.